This T cell receptor beta chain was recorded in a study of T cells after somatic rescue of genetic block. Sequenced by immunoSEQ multiplex PCR; TCRdb stores in-frame clones only, minus some. The repertoire consists of roughly 65,000 clones, with 92% occurring once and the leading ten covering just under 3%. Germline values: CDR1 SEHNR, CDR2 FQNEAQ (reference sequence). V lost 5 bases and J lost 4; bases outside the gene matches: 8. CDR3 length: 15 amino acids. The sample comprised peripheral blood mononuclear cells (PBMCs). This sequence was found in a middle-aged man. The chain uses TRBV7-9 and TRBJ2-5; 9 bases match TRBD1. CDR3: CASSPLQGAGETQYF. The CDR3 region has the DNA TGTGCCAGCAGCCCGTTACAGGGGGCAGGAGAGACCCAGTACTTC.